The next 8 T cell receptor beta chains were all read from a single sample in a study of molecular identifiers for immune sequencing clone quantification. TCRdb re-analysed the PCR reads in MiXCR, keeping a single row per CDR3 protein. The sample includes roughly 71,000 distinct CDR3 sequences, approximately 17% seen only once; the top ten take about 1.6%. Sequenced sample: naive CD8+ T cells from blood, with Jurkat cell RNA spiked in. Regarding subset: FACS-sorted CD8+CD4-CCR7+CD45RA+ naive T cells. The receptor set was obtained from a human donor in good health. Some libraries in this study had Jurkat cell RNA spiked in.

This chain connects TRBV7-2 to TRBJ1-5; tentative D call: TRBD1 (6 bases). The CDR3 extends over 14 amino acids. Looked up from germline, CDR1 is SGHTA and CDR2 is FQGNSA. V was pared by 0 bases and J by 4 bases, with 7 bases between. CDR3 sequence reads: CASSLARGNQPQHF. CDR3 DNA: TGTGCCAGCAGCTTAGCCAGGGGAAATCAGCCCCAGCATTTT.

The chain is built from TRBV19 and TRBJ1-2, with 8 nucleotides matching TRBD1. Unmatched junction bases numbered 7, after V lost 5 bases and J lost 8 bases. This CDR3 region has 13 residues. Germline V gene sequence: CDR1 LNHDA, CDR2 SQIVND (reference sequence). CDR3 protein: CASSVWTGRGYTF. CDR3 sequence (DNA): TGTGCCAGTAGTGTATGGACAGGGCGAGGCTACACCTTC.

This clonotype was seen many times. The V gene is TRBV2, the J gene TRBJ2-7; 12 bases line up with TRBD2. CDR1 is SNHLY, CDR2 FYNNEI, per germline. The CDR3 runs 13 residues. The J segment lost 3 bases and the V segment lost 10 bases, leaving 4 bases of the junction unmatched. The chain's CDR3 is CATWTSGNYEQYF. The CDR3, as DNA: TGTGCCACATGGACTAGCGGGAACTACGAGCAGTACTTC.

Many counts were recorded for this clonotype. The V and J genes are TRBV6-1 and TRBJ2-7; D unclear. The CDR3 has 12 residues. The V gene's germline CDR1 is MNHNS and CDR2 SASEGT. Trimming cost V 2 bases and J 5 bases, with 7 bases left between them. CDR3: CASSEWPDEQYF. The CDR3 nucleotides are TGTGCCAGCAGTGAATGGCCGGACGAGCAGTACTTC.

This clonotype was recorded at least ten times. The rearrangement links TRBV4-3 to TRBJ2-7; D is possibly TRBD2 (6 bases). In germline, CDR1 is LGHNA, CDR2 YSLEER. Trimming shortened V by 2 bases and J by 0 bases, and 11 bases separated the two germline ends. There are 15 residues in the CDR3. CDR3 region: CASSQYGGSSYEQYF. The CDR3 DNA reads as TGCGCCAGCAGCCAATACGGAGGGAGCTCCTACGAGCAGTACTTC.

Regarding this clonotype: A much larger clone lies a single base off, so this may be a read error. The V call is TRBV9, the J call TRBJ1-4; D is uncertain. CDR3 size: 13 residues. Germline CDR1 SGDLS, CDR2 YYNGEE. CDR3 sequence reads: CVSSPGRNEKLFF. The CDR3 coding sequence is TGTGTCAGCAGCCCAGGAAGGAATGAAAAACTGTTTTTT.

To note about this clonotype: Given a much more abundant clone one base away, this may be a read error. Here the CDR3 reads CASSLVAGAAGEPFF. The CDR3 DNA reads as TGTGCCAGCAGCTTAGTAGCGGGAGCAGCCGGGGAGCCGTTTTTT. The chain carries TRBV7-6 and TRBJ2-2; TRBD2 matches at 9 bases. In germline, CDR1 is SGHVS, CDR2 FNYEAQ. The CDR3 covers 15 residues.

This clonotype was counted only a few times. This chain links TRBV7-9 with TRBJ2-1, with D possibly TRBD2 on 5 matching bases. From germline, CDR1 is SEHNR and CDR2 FQNEAQ (reference sequence). The CDR3 is 17 residues long. V gave up 5 bases and J gave up 1 base, with 18 bases separating them. CDR3 amino acids: CASSPPEREPSYNEQFF. The DNA for the CDR3 is TGTGCCAGCAGCCCCCCGGAGAGGGAGCCTTCCTACAATGAGCAGTTCTTC.